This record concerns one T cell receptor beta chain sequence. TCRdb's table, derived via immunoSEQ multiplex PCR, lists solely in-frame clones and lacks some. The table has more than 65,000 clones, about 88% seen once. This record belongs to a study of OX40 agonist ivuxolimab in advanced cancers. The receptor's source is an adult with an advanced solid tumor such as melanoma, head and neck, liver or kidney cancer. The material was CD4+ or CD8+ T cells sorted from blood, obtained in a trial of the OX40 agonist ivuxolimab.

This CDR3 reads CASSLTGATEAFF. The CDR3 DNA is TGCGCCAGCAGCTTGACAGGTGCCACTGAAGCTTTCTTT. The chain couples TRBV5-1 to TRBJ1-1, with TRBD1 as a possible D gene (5 bases). V was trimmed by 1 base and J by 4 bases, leaving 8 bases between them. This CDR3 contains 13 residues. Germline V gene lookup returns CDR1 SGHRS and CDR2 YFSETQ.